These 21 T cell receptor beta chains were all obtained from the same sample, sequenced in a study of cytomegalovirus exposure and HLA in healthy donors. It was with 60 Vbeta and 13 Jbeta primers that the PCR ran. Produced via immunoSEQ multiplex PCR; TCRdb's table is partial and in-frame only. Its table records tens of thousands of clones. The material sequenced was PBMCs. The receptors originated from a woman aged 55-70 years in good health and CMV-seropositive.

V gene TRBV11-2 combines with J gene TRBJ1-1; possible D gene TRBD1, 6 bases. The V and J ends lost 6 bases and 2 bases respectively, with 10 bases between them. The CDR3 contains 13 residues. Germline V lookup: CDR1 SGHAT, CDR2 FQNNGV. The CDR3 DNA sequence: TGTGCCAGCAGTCGGGGGGCCAACACTGAAGCTTTCTTT. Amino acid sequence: CASSRGANTEAFF.

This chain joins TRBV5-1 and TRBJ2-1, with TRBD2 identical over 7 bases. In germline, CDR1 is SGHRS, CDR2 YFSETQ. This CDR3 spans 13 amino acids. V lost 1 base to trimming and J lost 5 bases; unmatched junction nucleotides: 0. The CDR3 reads CASSLTSDNEQFF. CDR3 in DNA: TGCGCCAGCAGCTTGACTAGCGACAATGAGCAGTTCTTC.

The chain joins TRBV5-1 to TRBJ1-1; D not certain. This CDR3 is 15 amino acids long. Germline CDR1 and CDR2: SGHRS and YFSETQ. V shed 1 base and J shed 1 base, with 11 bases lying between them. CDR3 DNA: TGCGCCAGCAGCTTGTACTCGGCAGGGAACACTGAAGCTTTCTTT. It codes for CASSLYSAGNTEAFF.

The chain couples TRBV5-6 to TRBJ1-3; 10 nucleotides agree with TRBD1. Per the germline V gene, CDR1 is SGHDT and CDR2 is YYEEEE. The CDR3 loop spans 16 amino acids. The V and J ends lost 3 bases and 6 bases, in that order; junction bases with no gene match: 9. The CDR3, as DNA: TGTGCCAGCAGCTCTTTAGGGACAGGGGATACAAACACCATATATTTT. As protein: CASSSLGTGDTNTIYF.

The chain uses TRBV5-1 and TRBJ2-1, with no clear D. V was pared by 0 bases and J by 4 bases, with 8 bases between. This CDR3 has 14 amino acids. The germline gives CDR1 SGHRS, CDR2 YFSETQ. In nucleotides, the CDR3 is TGCGCCAGCAGCTTGGGACTCCGTTACAATGAGCAGTTCTTC. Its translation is CASSLGLRYNEQFF.

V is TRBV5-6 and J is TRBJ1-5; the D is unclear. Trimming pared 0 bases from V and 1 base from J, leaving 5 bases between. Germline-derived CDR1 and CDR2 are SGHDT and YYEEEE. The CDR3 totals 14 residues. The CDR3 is CASSLGGSNQPQHF. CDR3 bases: TGTGCCAGCAGCTTGGGAGGGAGCAATCAGCCCCAGCATTTT.

The CDR3 loop reads CASSLVGGANGNTIYF. The DNA of the CDR3 is TGTGCCAGCAGCTTAGTCGGGGGGGCTAATGGAAACACCATATATTTT. The chain joins TRBV7-2 to TRBJ1-3, with D perhaps matching TRBD1 (6 bases). Per the germline V gene, CDR1 is SGHTA and CDR2 is FQGNSA. This CDR3 comprises 16 residues. V was cut by 1 base and J by 3 bases, with 13 bases left in between.

The CDR3 sequence is CASSLAFGMGQGYGYTF. CDR3 sequence (DNA): TGTGCCAGCAGTTTGGCGTTTGGGATGGGACAGGGATATGGCTACACCTTC. The chain links TRBV27 to TRBJ1-2; 9 bases align to TRBD1. The V and J ends lost 3 bases and 5 bases, in that order; junction bases with no gene match: 13. The CDR3 contains 17 residues. Germline lookup yields CDR1 MNHEY and CDR2 SMNVEV (reference sequence).

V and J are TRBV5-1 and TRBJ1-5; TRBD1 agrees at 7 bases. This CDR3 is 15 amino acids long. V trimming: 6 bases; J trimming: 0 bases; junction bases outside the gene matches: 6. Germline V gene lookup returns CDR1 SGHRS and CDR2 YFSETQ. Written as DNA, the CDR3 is TGCGCCAGCAAGGACAGGCCGTATAGCAATCAGCCCCAGCATTTT. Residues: CASKDRPYSNQPQHF.

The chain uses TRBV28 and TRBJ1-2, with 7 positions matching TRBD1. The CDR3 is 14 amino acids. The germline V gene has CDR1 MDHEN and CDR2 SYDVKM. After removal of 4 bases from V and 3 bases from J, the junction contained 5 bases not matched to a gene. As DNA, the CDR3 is TGTGCCAGCAGTTATCGACAGGGTTACTATGGCTACACCTTC. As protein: CASSYRQGYYGYTF.

CDR3 nucleotides: TGTGCCAGCAGCTTCGATAGGGACAGGTCCTACGAGCAGTACTTC. It specifies CASSFDRDRSYEQYF. This chain links TRBV7-2 with TRBJ2-7; 8 bases map to TRBD1. Trimming removed 3 bases from V and 1 base from J; junction bases left unmatched: 5. The CDR3 is 15 amino acids. CDR1 is SGHTA and CDR2 is FQGNSA in the germline V gene.

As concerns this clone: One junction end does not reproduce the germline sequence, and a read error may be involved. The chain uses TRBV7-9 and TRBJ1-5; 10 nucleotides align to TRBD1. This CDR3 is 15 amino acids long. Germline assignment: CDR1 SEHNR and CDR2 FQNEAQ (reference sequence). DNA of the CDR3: TGTGCCAGCAGCCTTGGGACAGGGGATGGTCAGCACCAGCATTTT. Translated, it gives CASSLGTGDGQHQHF. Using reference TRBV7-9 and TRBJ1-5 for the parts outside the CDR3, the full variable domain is DTGVSQNPRHKITKRGQNVTFRCDPISEHNRLYWYRQTLGQGPEFLTYFQNEAQLEKSRLLSDRFSAERPKGSFSTLEIQRTEQGDSAMYLCASSLGTGDGQHQHFGDGTRLSIL.

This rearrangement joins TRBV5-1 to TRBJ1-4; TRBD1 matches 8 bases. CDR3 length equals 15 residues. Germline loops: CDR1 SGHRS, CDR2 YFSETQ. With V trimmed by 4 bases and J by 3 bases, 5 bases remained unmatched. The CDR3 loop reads CASSPGQVSNEKLFF. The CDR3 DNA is TGCGCCAGCAGCCCGGGACAGGTATCTAATGAAAAACTGTTTTTT.

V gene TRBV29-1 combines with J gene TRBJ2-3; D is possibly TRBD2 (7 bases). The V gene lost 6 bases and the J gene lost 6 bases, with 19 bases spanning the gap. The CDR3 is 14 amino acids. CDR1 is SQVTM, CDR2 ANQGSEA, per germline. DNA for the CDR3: TGCAGCGTGGTGGTAGGGGGGGCCGCGGATACGCAGTATTTT. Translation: CSVVVGGAADTQYF.

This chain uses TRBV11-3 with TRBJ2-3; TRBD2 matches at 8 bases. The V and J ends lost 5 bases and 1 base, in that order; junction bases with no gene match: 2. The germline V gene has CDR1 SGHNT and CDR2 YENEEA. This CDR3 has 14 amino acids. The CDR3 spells CASSRGGRTDTQYF. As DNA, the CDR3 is TGTGCCAGCAGCCGGGGGGGGCGCACAGATACGCAGTATTTT.

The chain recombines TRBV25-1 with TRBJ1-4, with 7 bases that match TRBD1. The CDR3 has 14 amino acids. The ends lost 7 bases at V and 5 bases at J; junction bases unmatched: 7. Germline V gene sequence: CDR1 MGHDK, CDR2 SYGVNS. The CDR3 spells CASNFRDSNEKLFF. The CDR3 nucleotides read TGTGCCAGCAATTTCCGGGACAGCAATGAAAAACTGTTTTTT.

CDR3 residues: CASSYGTSRTDTQYF. The CDR3 nucleotides read TGTGCCAGCAGTTACGGGACTAGCCGCACAGATACGCAGTATTTT. V and J are TRBV6-5 and TRBJ2-3; 9 nucleotides agree with TRBD2. The CDR3 covers 15 residues. The V gene's germline CDR1 is MNHEY and CDR2 SVGAGI. V lost 2 bases, J lost 1 base, and 1 base stayed unmatched.

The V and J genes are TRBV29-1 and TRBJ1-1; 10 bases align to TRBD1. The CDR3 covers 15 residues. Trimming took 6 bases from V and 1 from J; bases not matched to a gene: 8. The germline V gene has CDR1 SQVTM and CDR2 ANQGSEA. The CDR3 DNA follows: TGCAGCGTGGGCCGGGGGACAGGGGCGAACACTGAAGCTTTCTTT. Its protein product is CSVGRGTGANTEAFF.

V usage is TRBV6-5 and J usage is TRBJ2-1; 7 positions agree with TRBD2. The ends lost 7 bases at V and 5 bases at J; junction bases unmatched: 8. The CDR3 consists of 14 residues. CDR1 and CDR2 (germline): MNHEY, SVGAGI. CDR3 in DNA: TGTGCCAGCACCTTGGGGGGGGAAAACAATGAGCAGTTCTTC. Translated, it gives CASTLGGENNEQFF.

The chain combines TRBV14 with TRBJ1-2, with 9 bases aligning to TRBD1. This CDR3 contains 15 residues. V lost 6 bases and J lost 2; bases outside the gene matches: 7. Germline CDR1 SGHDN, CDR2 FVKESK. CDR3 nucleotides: TGTGCCAGCAGACGGACAGGGGCGCTCAACTATGGCTACACCTTC. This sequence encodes CASRRTGALNYGYTF.

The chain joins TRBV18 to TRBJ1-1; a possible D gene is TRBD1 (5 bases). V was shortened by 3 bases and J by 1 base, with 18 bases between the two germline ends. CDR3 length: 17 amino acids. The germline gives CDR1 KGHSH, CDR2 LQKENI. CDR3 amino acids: CASSPPGRGGKNTEAFF. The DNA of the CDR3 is TGTGCCAGCTCACCCCCGGGGCGGGGAGGGAAGAACACTGAAGCTTTCTTT. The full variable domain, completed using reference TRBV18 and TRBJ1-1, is NAGVMQNPRHLVRRRGQEARLRCSPMKGHSHVYWYRQLPEEGLKFMVYLQKENIIDESGMPKERFSAEFPKEGPSILRIQQVVRGDSAAYFCASSPPGRGGKNTEAFFGQGTRLTVV.